These T cell receptor beta chains were read from a single sample in a study of beta chain features in type 1 diabetes. Assay: immunoSEQ multiplex PCR; the TCRdb copy retains only in-frame clones and omits some. This table holds a few hundred thousand clones, 30% found once. The specimen was naive CD4+ T cells from blood. These receptors were taken from a young man in good health. The CDR3 runs from the conserved cysteine through the conserved F or W. Each record gives: V gene, D gene, J gene, clone size, CDR3 DNA, CDR3 protein. A D gene is named only where the DNA matches it firmly. Only some rows state a clone size, as once, few, many or a class for expanded clones.

TRBV5-1,.,TRBJ2-5,.,TGCGCCAGCAGGTCCTATGGGGAGACCCAGTACTTC,CASRSYGETQYF
TRBV7-2,.,TRBJ2-7,.,TGTGCCAGCAGCCCCTCCTACGAGCAGTACTTC,CASSPSYEQYF
TRBV29-1,.,TRBJ2-3,.,TGCAGCGTTGAGGACCAATTGGCAGATACGCAGTATTTT,CSVEDQLADTQYF
TRBV6-6,.,TRBJ2-1,.,TGTGCCAGCGCTTGGGACCCTCTTCCTGAGCAGTTCTTC,CASAWDPLPEQFF
TRBV7-2,.,TRBJ1-5,.,TGTGCCAGCAGCTTTATCATAGATCAGCCCCAGCATTTT,CASSFIIDQPQHF
TRBV6-1,TRBD2,TRBJ2-7,.,TGTGCCAGCAGGACTAGCGGCTCCTACGAGCAGTACTTC,CASRTSGSYEQYF
TRBV4-3,TRBD1,TRBJ2-7,.,TGCGCCAGCAGCCAAGCGCTGACAGGGCGATCCTACGAGCAGTACTTC,CASSQALTGRSYEQYF
TRBV7-2,TRBD2,TRBJ2-7,.,TGTGCCAGCAGGGCCAGGCTAGCGGGCGCCTACGAGCAGTACTTC,CASRARLAGAYEQYF
TRBV29-1,.,TRBJ2-3,.,TGCAGCGTTGCAGTAGCGACTAGCACAGATACGCAGTATTTT,CSVAVATSTDTQYF
TRBV6-5,.,TRBJ1-2,.,TGTGCCAGCAGTTACTCGCCGGGTTATGGCTACACCTTC,CASSYSPGYGYTF
TRBV30,.,TRBJ2-7,.,TGTGCCTGGAACTCGGGACGGATCTACGAGCAGTACTTC,CAWNSGRIYEQYF
TRBV5-4,.,TRBJ2-3,.,TGTGCCAGCAGCTTGATGGGAGCGGATACGCAGTATTTT,CASSLMGADTQYF
TRBV11-2,TRBD1,TRBJ1-1,few,TGTGCCTCCAGGGACAGGGTGAACACTGAAGCTTTCTTT,CASRDRVNTEAFF
TRBV2,.,TRBJ2-5,few,TGTGCCAGCAGTGAAGAACCATTTTCTGACCAAGAGACCCAGTACTTC,CASSEEPFSDQETQYF
TRBV7-8,TRBD2,TRBJ2-3,.,TGTGCCAGCAGCTTAGCACTAGCGCTCTCTAGCACAGATACGCAGTATTTT,CASSLALALSSTDTQYF
TRBV20-1,.,TRBJ2-5,few,TGCAGTGCTAAACAGGGACTGACCCAGTACTTC,CSAKQGLTQYF
TRBV15,.,TRBJ2-1,.,TGTGCCACCAGCAGAGATGTTCAGGGTTACAATGAGCAGTTCTTC,CATSRDVQGYNEQFF
TRBV4-1,.,TRBJ1-4,.,TGCGCCAGCAACCCACCCGGATCTCCTGAAAAACTGTTTTTT,CASNPPGSPEKLFF
TRBV29-1,.,TRBJ2-6,.,TGCAGCGTTTCCGATGGGGCCAACGTCCTGACTTTC,CSVSDGANVLTF
TRBV6-5,TRBD2,TRBJ2-5,.,TGTGCCAGCAGAAGGACTAGGGTTGGGGAGACCCAGTACTTC,CASRRTRVGETQYF
TRBV9,TRBD2,TRBJ2-3,once,TGTGCCAGCAGCGTAAGAGCCGGGACTAGCGGGAGAGGCACAGATACGCAGTATTTT,CASSVRAGTSGRGTDTQYF
TRBV7-6,TRBD1,TRBJ1-5,.,TGTGCCAGCAGCCGGACAGGGGGCAGTAAGCAGCCCCAGCATTTT,CASSRTGGSKQPQHF
TRBV10-3,.,TRBJ2-5,.,TGTGCCATCAGTCCCGGGACGGAGACCCAGTACTTC,CAISPGTETQYF
TRBV5-4,.,TRBJ2-3,few,TGTGCCAGCAGCCAGAAAGGGACAGATACGCAGTATTTT,CASSQKGTDTQYF
TRBV23-1,.,TRBJ2-3,.,TGCGCCACCCCTGGGTCCCGAATCACAGATACGCAGTATTTT,CATPGSRITDTQYF
TRBV30,TRBD1,TRBJ2-7,.,TGTGCCTGGGCCCGGGACAGGGTGGGCGAGCAGTACTTC,CAWARDRVGEQYF
TRBV5-1,TRBD2,TRBJ2-1,once,TGCGCCAGCAGCTTGGTCCAGCGGGACGGGAATGAGCAGTTCTTC,CASSLVQRDGNEQFF
TRBV15,.,TRBJ1-4,few,TGTGCCACCAGCAGAGCAAAGGGTGAAAAACTGTTTTTT,CATSRAKGEKLFF
TRBV10-3,TRBD2,TRBJ2-5,.,TGTGCCATCAGTGAGTCCGGGGGGGCTGGAGAGACCCAGTACTTC,CAISESGGAGETQYF